Listed below are T cell receptor beta chains from one sample, sequenced in a study of blood T cell repertoires in COVID-19. The repertoire was sequenced with immunoSEQ multiplex PCR; TCRdb's copy has only in-frame clones and lacks some. Of tens of thousands of clones listed, roughly 80% are singletons. Source material: peripheral blood. All receptors derive from a man between 65 and 85 years old with acute or convalescent COVID-19. Both conserved end residues are trimmed from each CDR3.

TRBJ1-5,13,TRBV4-1,ASSLGQGGQQPQH
TRBJ1-3,14,TRBV5-1,ASSLIPGNSGNTIY
TRBJ1-2,12,TRBV19,ASSLTGGHYGYT
TRBJ1-6,13,TRBV28,ASSLTGTGASPLH
TRBJ1-1,11,TRBV19,ASSRDRVTEAF
TRBJ2-1,18,TRBV2,ASTDIPGHPRQWAYNEQF
TRBJ1-3,14,TRBV18,ASSATRSRSGNTIY
TRBJ2-2,13,TRBV19,ASSIGTESTGELF
TRBJ2-7,11,TRBV5-4,ASSDRDIYEQY
TRBJ2-2,13,TRBV4-2,ASSQPDRLTGELF
TRBJ1-1,11,TRBV12-3/TRBV12-4,ASSSIMNTEAF
TRBJ1-5,12,TRBV7-2,ASSSRAGGQPQH
TRBJ1-2,12,TRBV7-9,ASSFPGVDAGYT
TRBJ2-2,12,TRBV28,ASSLSRFGGELF
TRBJ1-2,13,TRBV5-4,ASSLGQRLGYGYT
TRBJ2-5,14,TRBV6-5,ASSFGLAGGQETQY
TRBJ1-2,12,TRBV6-5,ASLKTGALYGYT
TRBJ2-1,13,TRBV2,ASSESSVRGNEQF
TRBJ1-1,12,TRBV20-1,SASPHGGITEAF
TRBJ2-2,13,TRBV2,ASRPWGANTGELF
TRBJ2-3,12,TRBV29-1,SVAGGTVTDTQY
TRBJ1-6,13,TRBV3-1/TRBV3-2,ASSQDGGGYSPLH
TRBJ1-5,14,TRBV7-8,ASSFGTGVANQPQH
TRBJ2-5,12,TRBV24-1,ATSSGTIQETQY
TRBJ2-5,14,TRBV3-1/TRBV3-2,ASSQGSPAGQETQY
TRBJ1-1,12,TRBV4-1,ASSPRQGGTEAF
TRBJ1-2,12,TRBV7-9,ASSTGGTYYGYT
TRBJ1-5,10,TRBV6-2/TRBV6-3,ASSPSHQPQH
TRBJ1-2,12,TRBV11-2,ASSPTRGGGGYT
TRBJ2-1,12,TRBV7-8,ASSFRDRGREQF
TRBJ2-1,13,TRBV19,ASSHAGGRYNEQF
TRBJ1-1,13,TRBV28,ASSPKTGRGTEAF
TRBJ2-2,13,TRBV3-1/TRBV3-2,ASSQDRWGTGELF
TRBJ1-2,10,TRBV7-9,ASSRSDYGYT
TRBJ1-5,12,TRBV6-2/TRBV6-3,ASSTADTNQPQH
TRBJ2-2,10,TRBV24-1,ATTRVPGELF
TRBJ1-5,12,TRBV28,AVPGTASNQPQH
TRBJ1-1,10,TRBV24-1,ATRSWNTEAF
TRBJ1-1,13,TRBV5-5,ASSTWTAQNTEAF
TRBJ1-4,12,TRBV3-1/TRBV3-2,ASSQGTGYEKLF
TRBJ2-5,11,TRBV7-2,ASSLKGRETQY
TRBJ1-1,11,TRBV6-5,ASSRGENTEAF
TRBJ2-2,12,TRBV19,ASSIGRGTGELF
TRBJ2-3,13,TRBV19,ATASLAGDTDTQY
TRBJ1-3,14,TRBV18,ASSPPSGSSGNTIY
TRBJ2-2,14,TRBV7-2,ASSLAPNSWSGELF
TRBJ1-2,13,TRBV7-6,ASSPNRVDGDGYT
TRBJ2-2,16,TRBV7-8,ASSPWTSGGSNTGELF
TRBJ2-5,12,TRBV13,ASSSRGNGETQY
TRBJ1-6,14,TRBV2,ASSEGLRGLDSPLH
TRBJ1-1,12,TRBV7-3,ASSLDGLNTEAF
TRBJ1-2,12,TRBV1,TSSRGQEPYGYT
TRBJ1-3,12,TRBV3-1/TRBV3-2,ASSQDISGNTIY
TRBJ2-3,15,TRBV19,ASSWTGLIPSTDTQY
TRBJ2-7,10,TRBV2,ASSSGQDEQY